This passage covers 5 T cell receptor beta chains from one sample sequenced in a study of OX40 agonist ivuxolimab in advanced cancers. Here immunoSEQ multiplex PCR was the method, and the copy in TCRdb shows in-frame clones only, minus some. The data contain 40,000 to 50,000 clones, 86% of them singletons. Material: CD4+ or CD8+ T cells sorted from blood, obtained in a trial of the OX40 agonist ivuxolimab. These receptors were taken from an adult with an advanced solid tumor such as melanoma, head and neck, liver or kidney cancer.

The chain couples TRBV30 to TRBJ1-1; TRBD1 might be the D (6 bases). Germline V gene sequence: CDR1 GTSNPN, CDR2 SVGIG (reference sequence). Trimming took off 1 base at V and 7 bases at J, with 16 bases between the two ends. The CDR3 loop spans 14 amino acids. The chain's CDR3 is CAWSDPGDYGEAFF. CDR3 in DNA: TGTGCCTGGAGTGACCCAGGGGATTACGGTGAAGCTTTCTTT. The full variable domain, with the rest looked up from reference TRBV30 and TRBJ1-1, is SQTIHQWPATLVQPVGSPLSLECTVEGTSNPNLYWYRQAAGRGLQLLFYSVGIGQISSEVPQNLSASRPQDRQFILSSKKLLLSDSGFYLCAWSDPGDYGEAFFGQGTRLTVV.

V is TRBV28 and J is TRBJ1-2; TRBD1 might be the D (6 bases). This CDR3 is built from 14 residues. Trimming removed 9 bases at V and 3 bases at J, with 17 bases between. Germline values: CDR1 MDHEN, CDR2 SYDVKM. The CDR3 here is CASSVEGGYYGYTF. The CDR3 DNA follows: TGTGCCAGTTCTGTCGAAGGGGGGTACTATGGCTACACCTTC.

The rearrangement uses TRBV5-5 and TRBJ2-7; 10 bases fit TRBD2. J gave up 3 bases and V 3 bases, and 3 bases lay outside the gene matches. CDR1 SGHKS and CDR2 YYEKEE come from the germline V gene (reference sequence). The CDR3 runs to 14 residues. The CDR3 DNA reads TGTGCCAGCAGCTCGACTAGCGGGCACTACGAGCAGTACTTC. Protein product: CASSSTSGHYEQYF.

The chain uses TRBV19 and TRBJ1-1; D is ambiguous. The V and J ends lost 4 bases and 1 base respectively, with 4 bases between them. CDR3 length equals 12 residues. CDR1 and CDR2 (germline): LNHDA, SQIVND (reference sequence). In DNA, the CDR3 is TGTGCCAGTAGTACGGAGAACACTGAAGCTTTCTTT. As protein: CASSTENTEAFF.

The rearrangement links TRBV6-1 to TRBJ1-1, with D unresolved. CDR1 MNHNS and CDR2 SASEGT come from the germline V gene. The V and J ends lost 1 base and 0 bases respectively, with 6 bases between them. The CDR3 sequence is 14 residues long. This CDR3 is CASSEERVNTEAFF. The CDR3 bases are TGTGCCAGCAGTGAAGAGCGAGTGAACACTGAAGCTTTCTTT.